These 19 T cell receptor beta chains originate from one sample sequenced in a study of CD8+CD57+ T cells in acquired aplastic anemia. Genomic DNA, serving as template, underwent TCR beta VDJ and CDR3 profiling. TCRdb used MiXCR to reprocess the reads, holding one entry per CDR3 protein. The sample includes about 200,000 distinct CDR3 sequences, 55% to 65% of them seen just once. An expansion of CD8+CD57+ cells by flow cytometry had been shown in patients chosen for sequencing. Input material: sorted CD4+, CD8+, or CD8+CD57+ T cells (not recorded which) from PBMCs. The receptors come from a human donor with aplastic anemia.

The chain is built from TRBV24-1 and TRBJ1-1; no definite D call. The germline CDR1 and CDR2 sequences are KGHDR and SFDVKD. This CDR3 spans 13 amino acids. V was clipped by 9 bases and J by 0 bases, with 10 bases between them. The CDR3 nucleotides read TGTGCCACCCAGGACGGCATGAACACTGAAGCTTTCTTT. Its protein product is CATQDGMNTEAFF.

For the CDR3, the DNA is TGTGCCAGCAGCGCGACAGGGGGCACCGGGGAGCTGTTTTTT. Protein sequence: CASSATGGTGELFF. The rearrangement uses TRBV9 and TRBJ2-2; 9 bases align to TRBD1. CDR1 is SGDLS, CDR2 YYNGEE, per germline. The CDR3 runs 14 residues. Unmatched junction bases numbered 1, after V lost 3 bases and J lost 4 bases. The variable domain in full, with the rest retrieved from reference TRBV9 and TRBJ2-2, is DSGVTQTPKHLITATGQRVTLRCSPRSGDLSVYWYQQSLDQGLQFLIQYYNGEERAKGNILERFSAQQFPDLHSELNLSSLELGDSALYFCASSATGGTGELFFGEGSRLTVL.

The chain is built from TRBV7-2 and TRBJ1-2; the match to TRBD1 covers 10 bases. Germline assignment: CDR1 SGHTA and CDR2 FQGNSA. V lost 6 bases and J lost 3; bases outside the gene matches: 7. The CDR3 length is 15 residues. The DNA for the CDR3 is TGTGCCAGCAGTTACGGACAGGGGGTCCACTATGGCTACACCTTC. Amino acid sequence: CASSYGQGVHYGYTF.

Turning to this clonotype: Its ends do not fully match the called genes, so a read error is possible. The V gene is TRBV11-2, the J gene TRBJ2-1; no definite D call. CDR3 size: 13 residues. In germline, CDR1 is SGHAT, CDR2 FQNNGV. The DNA for the CDR3 is TGTGCCAGCAGCCTAGAACTGGGCAGTGAGCAGTTCTTC. Protein product: CASSLELGSEQFF.

The J gene is TRBJ2-7, the V gene TRBV7-6; maybe TRBD1 (6 bases). CDR1 and CDR2 (germline): SGHVS, FNYEAQ. This CDR3 region has 17 residues. Trimming stripped 2 bases from V and 2 bases from J, with 19 bases between. The CDR3 loop is CASSLSYPGERAYEQYF. CDR3 nucleotide sequence: TGTGCCAGCAGCTTATCCTATCCAGGGGAAAGGGCCTACGAGCAGTACTTC.

The genes are TRBV7-2 and TRBJ2-7, with D unresolved. This CDR3 region has 14 residues. Germline V gene lookup returns CDR1 SGHTA and CDR2 FQGNSA. Trimming removed 0 bases from V and 2 bases from J, with 8 bases in between. The CDR3 DNA is TGTGCCAGCAGCTTAGCGCATTTGGCCTACGAGCAGTACTTC. Its protein product is CASSLAHLAYEQYF.

J is TRBJ2-3 and V is TRBV20-1; 12 nucleotides match TRBD2. The V gene's germline CDR1 is DFQATT and CDR2 SNEGSKA (reference sequence). The CDR3 covers 18 residues. V shed 0 bases, J shed 1 base, and the junction held 8 bases outside the gene matches. The CDR3 DNA sequence: TGCAGTGCTAGAGATCCTAGCGGGGGGGCGGTAGGCACAGATACGCAGTATTTT. Amino acids: CSARDPSGGAVGTDTQYF.

This clonotype was counted at least ten times. The rearrangement uses TRBV6-4 and TRBJ2-3; 7 bases are a match to TRBD2. Germline assignment: CDR1 MRHNA and CDR2 SNTAGT. Trimming took 2 bases from V and 4 from J; bases not matched to a gene: 12. This CDR3 is 17 amino acids long. The CDR3 loop reads CASSDTTSTGGADTQYF. In nucleotides, the CDR3 is TGTGCCAGCAGTGACACCACTAGCACGGGAGGTGCAGATACGCAGTATTTT.

In its sample, this clonotype was seen many times. Written as DNA, the CDR3 is TGTGCCAGCAGCTTATTCGGGACAGATTCGTCCTTATACTACAATGAGCAGTTCTTC. Its protein product is CASSLFGTDSSLYYNEQFF. V is TRBV11-2 and J is TRBJ2-1; 7 nucleotides line up with TRBD1. Germline CDR1 is SGHAT and CDR2 is FQNNGV. CDR3 size: 19 residues. The V segment lost 2 bases and the J segment 3 bases; nucleotides outside the gene matches: 16.

This chain links TRBV2 with TRBJ2-3, with a tentative D call TRBD1 (6 bases). CDR1 is SNHLY and CDR2 is FYNNEI in the germline V gene. The CDR3 runs to 13 residues. Trimming left V 5 bases short and J 6 bases short, with 12 bases between. CDR3: CASSRRGGDTQYF. CDR3 nucleotides: TGTGCCAGCAGTCGCAGGGGCGGCGATACGCAGTATTTT. Drawing the rest from reference TRBV2 and TRBJ2-3, the complete variable domain is EPEVTQTPSHQVTQMGQEVILRCVPISNHLYFYWYRQILGQKVEFLVSFYNNEISEKSEIFDDQFSVERPDGSNFTLKIRSTKLEDSAMYFCASSRRGGDTQYFGPGTRLTVL.

This chain links TRBV5-1 with TRBJ2-7; tentatively, D is TRBD1 (5 bases). Germline V gene sequence: CDR1 SGHRS, CDR2 YFSETQ. V shed 0 bases and J shed 5 bases, with 12 bases lying between them. CDR3 length: 14 residues. The CDR3 reads CASSLAIRGHEQYF. CDR3 bases: TGCGCCAGCAGCTTGGCTATTAGGGGTCACGAGCAGTACTTC.

V gene TRBV7-2 combines with J gene TRBJ2-3; 7 bases fit TRBD1. This CDR3 comprises 15 residues. The V and J ends lost 1 base and 4 bases, in that order; junction bases with no gene match: 5. Per the germline V gene, CDR1 is SGHTA and CDR2 is FQGNSA. The CDR3 sequence is CASSLGGDRADTQYF. The CDR3 DNA reads TGTGCCAGCAGCTTAGGGGGTGACAGGGCAGATACGCAGTATTTT.

The V and J genes are TRBV5-1 and TRBJ2-3; no clear D. Trimming took 3 bases from V and 6 from J, leaving 11 bases between them. Germline CDR1 reads SGHRS; CDR2 reads YFSETQ. CDR3 length: 13 amino acids. The CDR3 DNA follows: TGCGCCAGCAGCTGGATGGGTGGGGATACGCAGTATTTT. Protein sequence: CASSWMGGDTQYF.

The CDR3 here is CASKAIRRNNEQFF. The DNA for the CDR3 is TGTGCCAGCAAGGCAATCAGGAGGAACAATGAGCAGTTCTTC. This chain connects TRBV2 to TRBJ2-1, with D tentatively TRBD2 (5 bases). The V end lost 7 bases, the J end lost 5 bases, and 15 bases lay between the germline ends. The CDR3 sequence is 14 residues long. Germline CDR1 and CDR2: SNHLY and FYNNEI.

The V gene is TRBV25-1, the J gene TRBJ2-5; tentative D call: TRBD1 (5 bases). Trimming removed 10 bases at V and 0 bases at J, with 21 bases between. CDR1 is MGHDK, CDR2 SYGVNS, per germline. The CDR3 covers 16 residues. The DNA for the CDR3 is TGTGCCAACCTACTACTAAGGGGCCGTGACCAAGAGACCCAGTACTTC. This sequence encodes CANLLLRGRDQETQYF.

In this sample, this clonotype turned up once. The junction shows a germline mismatch at one end, possibly a read error. The chain combines TRBV7-3 with TRBJ2-3, with 14 bases that match TRBD2. The CDR3 contains 18 residues. The germline gives CDR1 SGHTA, CDR2 FQGTGA. CDR3 in amino acids: CASSLSGLAGVSTYTQYF. CDR3 nucleotides: TGTGCCAGCAGCTTATCGGGACTAGCGGGGGTTAGCACATATACGCAGTATTTT.

The genes are TRBV19 and TRBJ1-1; D is ambiguous. The V and J ends lost 9 bases and 5 bases respectively, with 13 bases between them. From germline, CDR1 is LNHDA and CDR2 SQIVND (reference sequence). The CDR3 contains 12 residues. CDR3 in DNA: TGTGCCAGCCAGCTGGGAGGGACTGAAGCTTTCTTT. Translating gives CASQLGGTEAFF.

The V and J genes are TRBV5-1 and TRBJ1-4, with 8 bases matching TRBD1. The CDR3 sequence is 14 residues long. Germline loops: CDR1 SGHRS, CDR2 YFSETQ. Trimming took 4 bases from V and 8 from J; bases not matched to a gene: 7. The CDR3 nucleotides read TGCGCCAGCAGCCCGACAGGGGAAGGGGAAAAACTGTTTTTT. The encoded protein is CASSPTGEGEKLFF.

The chain carries TRBV29-1 and TRBJ1-1, with D unclear. Trimming shortened V by 4 bases and J by 7 bases, and 10 bases separated the two germline ends. CDR3 size: 11 residues. Germline loops: CDR1 SQVTM, CDR2 ANQGSEA. The CDR3, as DNA: TGCAGCGTTGTTAGCGGCGGTGAAGCTTTCTTT. It specifies CSVVSGGEAFF. The full variable domain, completed using reference TRBV29-1 and TRBJ1-1, is SAVISQKPSRDICQRGTSLTIQCQVDSQVTMMFWYRQQPGQSLTLIATANQGSEATYESGFVIDKFPISRPNLTFSTLTVSNMSPEDSSIYLCSVVSGGEAFFGQGTRLTVV.